This is a list of T cell receptor beta chains from one sample in a study of cytomegalovirus exposure and HLA in healthy donors. Sequencing was performed with immunoSEQ multiplex PCR; in TCRdb, only in-frame clones are kept and a portion is missing. The table shows approximately 300,000 clones, with 86% occurring only once. Sequencing was performed on PBMCs. The receptors stem from a woman aged 18-29 years in good health and CMV-seronegative. Each CDR3 is given with its conserved first and last residue.

TRBV11-2	TRBJ2-5	CASSRDRGRETQYF
TRBV4-3	TRBJ2-5	CASSQVLRAIQETQYF
TRBV6-6	TRBJ2-1	CASSWGLASSYNEQFF
TRBV27	TRBJ2-3	CASTIRAGGADTQYF
TRBV9	TRBJ2-7	CASSVDIAGYYEQYF
TRBV11-2	TRBJ2-7	CASSLVRSEQYF
TRBV11-2	TRBJ2-5	CASSRTSGKETQYF
TRBV19	TRBJ1-2	CASTEGARSYGYTF
TRBV27	TRBJ2-5	CASSPASGRPGETQYF
TRBV2	TRBJ2-5	CASTEGSEETQYF
TRBV7-2	TRBJ1-3	CASSLFGGTIYF
TRBV5-1	TRBJ2-7	CASSYPSLEQYF
TRBV5-4	TRBJ2-3	CASSSTDRGDTQYF
TRBV4-2	TRBJ2-7	CASSQGDLGDSEQYF
TRBV7-9	TRBJ2-7	CASTTSGTDYEQYF
TRBV4-3	TRBJ2-5	CASSQDVAGWRQTQYF
TRBV7-7	TRBJ2-5	CASSLNDGWETQYF
TRBV6-1	TRBJ2-7	CASNIKASWYEQYF
TRBV27	TRBJ2-5	CASSRATSGQETQYF
TRBV28	TRBJ2-7	CASSRGQGASEQYF
TRBV29-1	TRBJ2-7	CSVVAGLADEQYF
TRBV4-2	TRBJ1-4	CASSPTGGLGEKLFF
TRBV28	TRBJ2-7	CASSLSASYEQYF
TRBV7-8	TRBJ1-4	CASSYRRGVYEKLFF
TRBV29-1	TRBJ1-1	CSPPARGQENTEAFF
TRBV27	TRBJ2-1	CASSDGLAGSNEQFF
TRBV4-2	TRBJ1-2	CASSQADRGGNYGYTF
TRBV7-2	TRBJ2-3	CASSFAYGGSTDTQYF
TRBV28	TRBJ2-7	CASSLDPSGPNYEQYF
TRBV6-5	TRBJ1-2	CASRGGRINYGYTF
TRBV4-3	TRBJ2-1	CASSQARTSGISWNEQFF
TRBV7-9	TRBJ1-2	CASSEVHFYGYTF
TRBV7-2	TRBJ1-1	CASSLVPGNANTEAFF
TRBV18	TRBJ1-1	CASSPGQGNVNTEAFF
TRBV19	TRBJ1-1	CASSPRGVGTEAFF
TRBV7-3	TRBJ2-1	CASSLSGGYDEQFF
TRBV6-6	TRBJ2-3	CASRTGILDTQYF
TRBV7-2	TRBJ2-2	CASSLIEGRSGGELFF
TRBV27	TRBJ2-1	CASSTYPQGNEQFF
TRBV6-6	TRBJ2-7	CATSYPRGEQYF
TRBV5-1	TRBJ2-1	CASNSGASSYNEQFF
TRBV6-5	TRBJ2-2	CASSRGSTGELFF
TRBV7-9	TRBJ2-7	CASSRDSPYEQYF
TRBV5-1	TRBJ2-7	CASSSPEQGPGEQYF
TRBV5-4	TRBJ1-2	CASSLDRDYGYTF
TRBV6-1	TRBJ2-1	CASSGTSGGLSSYNEQFF
TRBV7-9	TRBJ2-7	CASSVSGSSYEQYF
TRBV2	TRBJ1-1	CASTSIMNTEAFF
TRBV6-5	TRBJ1-2	CASSYSVQVYGYTF
TRBV7-8	TRBJ2-7	CASSGPASAYEQYF
TRBV7-9	TRBJ2-2	CASSLADTGELFF
TRBV29-1	TRBJ2-7	CSVLGGSSYEQYF
TRBV9	TRBJ2-1	CASSQSSGGYNEQFF